The rows below give T cell receptor beta chains drawn from one sample of a study of shared clonotypes between healthy human individuals. TCRdb's copy holds only in-frame clones and misses some; the assay was immunoSEQ multiplex PCR. The sample has about 2.4 million clones; approximately 93% are singletons. Material for sequencing was naive CD4+ T cells from PBMCs. The receptors were gathered from a man in his late teens or twenties in good health. Some clones in this sample may be carry-over from other donors' samples. Both conserved end residues are part of each CDR3. A D gene is named only where the DNA matches it firmly. Clone size is stated in some rows and not others, as once, few, many or a class when expanded.

clone size | J gene | V gene | D gene | CDR3 DNA | CDR3 protein
. | TRBJ1-2 | TRBV6-5 | . | TGTGCCAGCAGTTCTCCCAACTATGGCTACACCTTC | CASSSPNYGYTF
. | TRBJ2-5 | TRBV2 | . | TGTGCCAGCAGTGTAGGGGGGCTAGGAGAGACCCAGTACTTC | CASSVGGLGETQYF
. | TRBJ1-5 | TRBV11-2 | . | TGTGCCAGCAGCTTAGTCCCCGATGGCTTCCAGCATTTT | CASSLVPDGFQHF
once | TRBJ2-3 | TRBV7-9 | TRBD1 | TGTGCCAGCAGAACAGGGGCCTCTAGCACAGATACGCAGTATTTT | CASRTGASSTDTQYF
few | TRBJ2-1 | TRBV28 | . | TGTGCCAGCAGTTTAATCAATGAGCAGTTCTTC | CASSLINEQFF
. | TRBJ2-2 | TRBV6-4 | . | TGTGCCAGCCACTACAATTACGAAACAGGTCTTCACGGTGGGTCCGGGGAGCTGTTTTTT | CASHYNYETGLHGGSGELFF
. | TRBJ1-1 | TRBV5-4 | . | TGTGCCAGCAGCTTGGGGATGAGGGTAGGGGCTTCGGGCACTGAAGCTTTCTTT | CASSLGMRVGASGTEAFF
. | TRBJ1-5 | TRBV28 | . | TGTGCCAGCAGTTTACCGGCGTCCAATCAGCCCCAGCATTTT | CASSLPASNQPQHF
. | TRBJ1-1 | TRBV5-1 | . | TGCGCCAGCAGAAGTAGGACGCCCGAAAGCACTGAAGCTTTCTTT | CASRSRTPESTEAFF
. | TRBJ1-2 | TRBV6-5 | TRBD1 | TGTGCGAGCTGGGCAAGACAGGGGAATGGCTACACCTTC | CASWARQGNGYTF
. | TRBJ2-3 | TRBV7-9 | . | TGTGCCAGCAGCCCCGGACTATCCACAGATACGCAGTATTTT | CASSPGLSTDTQYF
. | TRBJ1-1 | TRBV27 | TRBD1 | TGTGCCAGCAGTACAGGGGGGGAAGCTTTCTTT | CASSTGGEAFF
. | TRBJ2-7 | TRBV9 | TRBD2 | TGTGCCAGCAGCGGTAGCGGGACTGGCTCTCGCGAGCAGTACTTC | CASSGSGTGSREQYF
. | TRBJ2-1 | TRBV29-1 | . | TGCAGCGTTGAAAGGCAGCTCACCTACAATGAGCAGTTCTTC | CSVERQLTYNEQFF
. | TRBJ2-7 | TRBV11-2 | . | TGTGCCAGCAGCTTAGATGGGACGGGCTACGAGCAGTACTTC | CASSLDGTGYEQYF
. | TRBJ2-5 | TRBV11-1 | . | TGTGCCAGCAGCTTAATAGTAGAGACCCAGTACTTC | CASSLIVETQYF